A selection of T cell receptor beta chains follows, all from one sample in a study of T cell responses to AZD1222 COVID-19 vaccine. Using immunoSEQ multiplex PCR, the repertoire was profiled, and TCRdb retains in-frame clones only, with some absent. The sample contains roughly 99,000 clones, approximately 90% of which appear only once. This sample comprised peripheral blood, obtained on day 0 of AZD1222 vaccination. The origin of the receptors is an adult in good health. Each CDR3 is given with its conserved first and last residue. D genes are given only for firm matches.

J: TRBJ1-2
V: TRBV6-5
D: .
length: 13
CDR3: CASSYSGVYGYTF

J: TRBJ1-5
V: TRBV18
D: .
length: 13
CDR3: CASSPHRDQPQHF

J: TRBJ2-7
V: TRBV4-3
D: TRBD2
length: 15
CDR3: CASSQVPSGGHEQYF

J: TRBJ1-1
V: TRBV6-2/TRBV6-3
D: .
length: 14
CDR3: CASSYSTVNTEAFF

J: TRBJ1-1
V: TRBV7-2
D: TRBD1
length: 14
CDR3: CASTPGQVNTEAFF

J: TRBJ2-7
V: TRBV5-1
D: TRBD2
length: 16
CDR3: CASSLGGLAASYEQYF

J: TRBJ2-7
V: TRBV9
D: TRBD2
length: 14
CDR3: CASSVAGGGREQYF

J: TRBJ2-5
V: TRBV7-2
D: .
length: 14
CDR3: CASSLDGGSETQYF

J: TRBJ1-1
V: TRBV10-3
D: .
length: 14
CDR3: CAISEGTANTEAFF

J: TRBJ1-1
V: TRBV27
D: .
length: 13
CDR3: CASSRGRGTEAFF

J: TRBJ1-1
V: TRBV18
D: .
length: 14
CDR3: CASFPLVVDTEAFF

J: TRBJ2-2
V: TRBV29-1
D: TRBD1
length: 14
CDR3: CSVGQGERAGELFF

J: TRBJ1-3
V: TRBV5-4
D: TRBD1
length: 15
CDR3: CASSMWTGNGNTIYF

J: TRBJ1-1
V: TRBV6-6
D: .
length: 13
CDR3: CASSTGSNTEAFF

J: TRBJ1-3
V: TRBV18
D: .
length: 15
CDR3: CASSPSGGGGNTIYF

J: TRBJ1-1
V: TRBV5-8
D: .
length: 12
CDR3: CASSFVNTEAFF

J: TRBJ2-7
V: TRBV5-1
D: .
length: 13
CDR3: CASSLEVAYEQYF

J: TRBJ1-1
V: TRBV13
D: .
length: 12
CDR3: CAGAQGNTEAFF

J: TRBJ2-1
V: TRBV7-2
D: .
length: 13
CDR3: CASSSWAHNEQFF

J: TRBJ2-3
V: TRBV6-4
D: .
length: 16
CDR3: CASSDSIATSTDTQYF

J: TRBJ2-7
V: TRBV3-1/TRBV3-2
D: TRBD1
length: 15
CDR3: CASSPSTGSSYEQYF

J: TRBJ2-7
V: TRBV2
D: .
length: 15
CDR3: CASSSLRGDSYEQYF

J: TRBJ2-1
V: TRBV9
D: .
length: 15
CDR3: CASSVSGGISHEQFF

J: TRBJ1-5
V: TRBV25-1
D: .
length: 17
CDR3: CASSASAGIFSNQPQHF

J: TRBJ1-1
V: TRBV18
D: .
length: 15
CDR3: CASSRGLERTTEAFF

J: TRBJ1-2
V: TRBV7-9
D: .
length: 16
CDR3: CASSLVSGGIDYGYTF

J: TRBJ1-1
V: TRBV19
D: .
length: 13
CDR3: CASRIGADTEAFF

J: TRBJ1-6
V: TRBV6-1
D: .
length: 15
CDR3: CASSEIGSRDSPLHF

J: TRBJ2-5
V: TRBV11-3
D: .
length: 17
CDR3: CASSLALGGNGGETQYF

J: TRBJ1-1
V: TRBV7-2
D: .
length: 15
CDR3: CASSLGGTVNTEAFF

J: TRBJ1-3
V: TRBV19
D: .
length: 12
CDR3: CASSIPGNTIYF

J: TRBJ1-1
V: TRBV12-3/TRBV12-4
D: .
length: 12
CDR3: CASTHPGTEAFF

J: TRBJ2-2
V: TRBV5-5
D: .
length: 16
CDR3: CASSLGLQANTGELFF

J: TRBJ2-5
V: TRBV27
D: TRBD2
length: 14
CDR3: CASSRQRGRETQYF

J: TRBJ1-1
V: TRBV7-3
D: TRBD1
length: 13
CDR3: CASSAYRGTEAFF

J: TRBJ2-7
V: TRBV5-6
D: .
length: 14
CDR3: CASKTLDQTYEQYF

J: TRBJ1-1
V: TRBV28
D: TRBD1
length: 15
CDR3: CASSLPGQGNTEAFF

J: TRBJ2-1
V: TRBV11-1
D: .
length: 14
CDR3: CASSLRLGYNEQFF

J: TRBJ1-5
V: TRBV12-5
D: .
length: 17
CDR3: CASGLDSPVGSNQPQHF

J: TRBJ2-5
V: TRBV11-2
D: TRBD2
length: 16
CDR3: CASSLELASGRETQYF

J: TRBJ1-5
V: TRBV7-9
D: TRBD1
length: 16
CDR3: CASSPGQVDSNQPQHF

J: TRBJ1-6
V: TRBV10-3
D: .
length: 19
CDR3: CAISESPPSGSSYNSPLHF

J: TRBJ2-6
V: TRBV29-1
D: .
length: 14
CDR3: CSAAQSSGANVLTF

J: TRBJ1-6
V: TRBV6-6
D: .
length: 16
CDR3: CASSWARPGRESPLHF

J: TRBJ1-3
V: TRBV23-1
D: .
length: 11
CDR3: CASPPHNTIYF

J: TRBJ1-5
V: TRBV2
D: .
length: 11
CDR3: CASSDGQPQHF

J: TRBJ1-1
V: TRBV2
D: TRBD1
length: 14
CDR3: CASRGTGTGGVAFF

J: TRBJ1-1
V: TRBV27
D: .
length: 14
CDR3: CASSRGQFNTEAFF

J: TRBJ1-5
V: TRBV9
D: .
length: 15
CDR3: CASSVSGSSNQPQHF

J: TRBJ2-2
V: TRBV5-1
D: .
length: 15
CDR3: CASSLAGANTGELFF

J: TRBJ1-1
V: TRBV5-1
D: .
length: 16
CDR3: CASSSGITGGHTEAFF

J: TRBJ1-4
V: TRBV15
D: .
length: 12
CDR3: CATSRSNEKLFF

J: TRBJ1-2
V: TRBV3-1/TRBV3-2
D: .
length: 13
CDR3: CASSPSASYGYTF

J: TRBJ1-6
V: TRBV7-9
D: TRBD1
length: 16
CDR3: CASSYRGRAYNSPLHF

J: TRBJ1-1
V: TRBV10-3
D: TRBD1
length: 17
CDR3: CAISETHVDRPNTEAFF